The 12 T cell receptor beta chains in this list originate from one sample, sequenced in a study of cytotoxic CD8 clonotypes in ibrutinib-treated CLL. Only in-frame clones appear in the TCRdb table, and some are missing; sequencing was by immunoSEQ multiplex PCR. The table has approximately 150,000 clones, about 88% seen once. This material consisted of PBMCs, taken at disease progression, from a patient treated with ibrutinib. The receptors derive from a human donor with chronic lymphocytic leukemia.

The chain uses TRBV6-1 and TRBJ2-4; 8 positions match TRBD1. Germline CDR1 is MNHNS and CDR2 is SASEGT. The CDR3 has 15 amino acids. Germline trimming cut 3 bases from V and 6 bases from J; bases unmatched to any gene: 7. This chain's CDR3 is CASSDYGQGRNIQYF. The CDR3 nucleotides read TGTGCCAGCAGTGACTACGGACAGGGTAGAAACATTCAGTACTTC.

This chain joins TRBV7-9 and TRBJ1-2; 7 positions match TRBD1. The CDR3 has 12 amino acids. CDR1 and CDR2 (germline): SEHNR, FQNEAQ (reference sequence). Losses at the gene ends were 3 bases for V and 6 bases for J; bases not matched to a gene: 1. For the CDR3, the DNA is TGTGCCAGCAGCTTGACAGGGAATGGCTACACCTTC. Translation: CASSLTGNGYTF. The whole variable domain, filled in from reference TRBV7-9 and TRBJ1-2, reads DTGVSQNPRHKITKRGQNVTFRCDPISEHNRLYWYRQTLGQGPEFLTYFQNEAQLEKSRLLSDRFSAERPKGSFSTLEIQRTEQGDSAMYLCASSLTGNGYTFGSGTRLTVV.

The V gene is TRBV14, the J gene TRBJ1-4; D may be TRBD1 (5 bases). CDR1 and CDR2 (germline): SGHDN, FVKESK. Trimming removed 0 bases at V and 7 bases at J, with 15 bases between. The CDR3 loop spans 16 amino acids. The CDR3 DNA sequence: TGTGCCAGCAGCCAAGATCTCCCTAGGGGTGCTGAAAAACTGTTTTTT. Translating gives CASSQDLPRGAEKLFF.

This sequence joins TRBV29-1 and TRBJ2-1; D possibly corresponds to TRBD2 (5 bases). Germline CDR1 SQVTM, CDR2 ANQGSEA. CDR3 length equals 14 residues. The V end lost 5 bases, the J end lost 4 bases, and 15 bases lay between the germline ends. CDR3 sequence: CSVPEAPHYNEQFF. CDR3 nucleotide sequence: TGCAGCGTTCCGGAGGCCCCACATTACAATGAGCAGTTCTTC.

The chain employs TRBV30 and TRBJ2-1; D is uncertain. The CDR3 has 12 amino acids. The germline V gene encodes CDR1 GTSNPN and CDR2 SVGIG (reference sequence). V gave up 0 bases and J gave up 6 bases, with 6 bases separating them. The CDR3: CAWSVRSNEQFF. CDR3 nucleotides: TGTGCCTGGAGTGTACGTAGCAATGAGCAGTTCTTC.

The J gene is TRBJ2-7, the V gene TRBV7-2; D is unresolved. This CDR3 is 12 amino acids long. Germline lookup yields CDR1 SGHTA and CDR2 FQGNSA. Trimming took off 5 bases at V and 0 bases at J, with 5 bases between the two ends. CDR3 in DNA: TGTGCCAGCAGCCAGAACTCCTACGAGCAGTACTTC. Protein: CASSQNSYEQYF.

J is TRBJ2-1 and V is TRBV10-1, with D possibly being TRBD1 or TRBD2 (5 bases each). With 4 bases removed from V and 8 bases from J, the gap between germline ends came to 24 bases. The germline CDR1 and CDR2 sequences are WNHNN and SYGVQD (reference sequence). The CDR3 loop spans 17 amino acids. As DNA, the CDR3 is TGCGCCAGCAGTGGCCCCCAAGTCGGGGCCGTTTACGATGAGCAGTTCTTC. Amino acids: CASSGPQVGAVYDEQFF.

The chain uses TRBV7-6 and TRBJ2-5; 9 bases align to TRBD1. The ends lost 5 bases at V and 2 bases at J; junction bases unmatched: 6. Per the germline V gene, CDR1 is SGHVS and CDR2 is FNYEAQ. The CDR3 extends over 15 amino acids. The CDR3 protein is CASSIGQGTQETQYF. The CDR3 coding sequence is TGTGCCAGCAGCATTGGACAGGGGACACAAGAGACCCAGTACTTC.

The chain couples TRBV6-5 to TRBJ2-7; TRBD1 is a possible D gene (6 bases). The germline CDR1 and CDR2 sequences are MNHEY and SVGAGI. The CDR3 loop spans 11 amino acids. Trimming pared 8 bases from V and 9 bases from J, leaving 14 bases between. This CDR3 reads CASRDTGPQYF. CDR3 bases: TGTGCCAGCCGGGACACAGGGCCGCAGTACTTC.

The CDR3 sequence: CASSSGTHSPPQHF. The CDR3 DNA follows: TGTGCCAGCAGCTCCGGGACCCATTCACCGCCCCAGCATTTT. V gene TRBV7-2 combines with J gene TRBJ1-5, with D perhaps matching TRBD1 (5 bases). Trimming shortened V by 4 bases and J by 9 bases, and 16 bases separated the two germline ends. Germline CDR1 reads SGHTA; CDR2 reads FQGNSA. The CDR3 has 14 residues.

J is TRBJ1-4 and V is TRBV9; 9 bases are shared with TRBD1. Germline V gene data show CDR1 as SGDLS and CDR2 as YYNGEE. Trimming removed 3 bases from V and 0 bases from J; junction bases left unmatched: 3. The CDR3 is 16 residues long. The CDR3 region has the DNA TGTGCCAGCAGCGACGGACAGGGGTCAACTAATGAAAAACTGTTTTTT. Translation: CASSDGQGSTNEKLFF.

V and J are TRBV18 and TRBJ1-2; 9 positions match TRBD1. J lost 5 bases, V lost 0 bases, and 4 bases had no gene match. This CDR3 contains 15 residues. Germline V gives CDR1 KGHSH, CDR2 LQKENI. CDR3 in DNA: TGTGCCAGCTCACCACCTGGGACAGGGCGTTATGGCTACACCTTC. Its translation: CASSPPGTGRYGYTF. Looking up the rest from reference TRBV18 and TRBJ1-2 gives the full variable domain: NAGVMQNPRHLVRRRGQEARLRCSPMKGHSHVYWYRQLPEEGLKFMVYLQKENIIDESGMPKERFSAEFPKEGPSILRIQQVVRGDSAAYFCASSPPGTGRYGYTFGSGTRLTVV.